The rows below give T cell receptor beta chains drawn from one sample of a study of blood T cell repertoires in COVID-19. Clones were sequenced by immunoSEQ multiplex PCR, and TCRdb holds only the in-frame ones, with some missing. This table has about 170,000 clones, approximately 85% appearing once. Sequenced: peripheral blood. Receptor source: a middle-aged man who had recovered from COVID-19. The CDR3 runs from the conserved cysteine through the conserved F or W. A D gene is named only where the DNA matches it firmly. Not all rows give a size; the values are once, few, many and, for expanded clones, a class.

J gene	clone size	D gene	V gene	CDR3 protein	CDR3 DNA
TRBJ2-7	-	-	TRBV3-1/TRBV3-2	CASSPLPWAEQYF	TGTGCCAGCAGCCCCCTCCCCTGGGCCGAGCAGTACTTC
TRBJ1-2	-	TRBD1	TRBV10-3	CAISGTGTGINYGYTF	TGTGCCATCAGTGGAACCGGGACAGGGATTAACTATGGCTACACCTTC
TRBJ1-6	-	-	TRBV5-1	CASSYGQQNSPLHF	TGCGCCAGCAGCTACGGACAGCAAAATTCACCCCTCCACTTT
TRBJ2-3	few	TRBD2	TRBV28	CASSPAGREDINTQYF	TGTGCCAGCAGCCCCGCGGGGCGGGAGGATATAAATACGCAGTATTTT
TRBJ1-1	few	-	TRBV4-1	CASSHPGDTEAFF	TGCGCCAGCAGCCACCCCGGGGACACTGAAGCTTTCTTT
TRBJ2-5	-	-	TRBV6-4	CASSPAGLPQETQYF	TGTGCCAGCAGTCCCGCGGGGCTACCCCAAGAGACCCAGTACTTC
TRBJ2-3	-	-	TRBV28	CASSLIGSTDTQYF	TGTGCCAGCAGTTTAATCGGTAGCACAGATACGCAGTATTTT
TRBJ2-1	-	TRBD2	TRBV15	CATSRETSGAYNEQFF	TGTGCCACCAGCAGAGAGACTAGCGGGGCCTACAATGAGCAGTTCTTC
TRBJ2-3	-	TRBD2	TRBV5-4	CASSLGAGGTDTQYF	TGTGCCAGCAGCTTAGGAGCGGGGGGGACAGATACGCAGTATTTT
TRBJ1-3	-	-	TRBV7-9	CASSATGEDTIYF	TGTGCCAGCAGCGCGACAGGAGAGGACACCATATATTTT
TRBJ2-1	-	TRBD2	TRBV3-1/TRBV3-2	CASSPPLADSYNEQFF	TGTGCCAGCAGCCCACCTCTAGCGGACTCCTACAATGAGCAGTTCTTC
TRBJ1-6	-	TRBD1	TRBV5-6	CASSLIGLGGSGGSPLHF	TGTGCCAGCAGCTTGATTGGCTTAGGGGGCTCGGGTGGATCACCCCTCCACTTT
TRBJ2-5	-	TRBD1	TRBV5-1	CASSLELTGGGETQYF	TGCGCCAGCAGCTTGGAGCTCACAGGGGGCGGGGAGACCCAGTACTTC
TRBJ2-2	-	-	TRBV9	CASSPSTNTGELFF	TGTGCCAGCAGTCCTTCCACTAACACCGGGGAGCTGTTTTTT
TRBJ1-5	-	TRBD1	TRBV24-1	CATSDTRQGGYQPQHF	TGTGCCACCAGTGATACTAGACAGGGGGGCTATCAGCCCCAGCATTTT
TRBJ1-6	-	-	TRBV10-1	CASSTYNSPLHF	TGCGCCAGCAGTACTTATAATTCACCCCTCCACTTT